The clone carrying this T cell receptor (beta chain) was counted between two and nine times. Its matching antigen is unknown. This CDR3 spans 14 amino acids. In germline, CDR1 is MGHRA, CDR2 YSYEKL. V was clipped by 0 bases and J by 2 bases, with 5 bases between them. The data belong to a study of T-cell memory formation after mild COVID-19. Study results and limitations: Clones shrinking from day 15 to 85 showed even CD4/CD8 mixes; later expanders tilted CD4+. The appearance of some responding clones in pre-infection memory suggested that cross-reactive memory joined.

Libraries for TCRalpha and TCRbeta carried sample barcodes and unique molecular identifiers via 5'RACE. TCRdb itself ran the 5' RACE reads through MiXCR, one entry per CDR3 protein. The table lists 150,000 or so distinct CDR3 sequences, roughly 15% of them singletons. V gene TRBV4-1 combines with J gene TRBJ2-1; the D is unclear. The clonotype comes from an adult woman who had mild COVID-19 (a few samples of this study predate the infection). Cell type and time point are not known. What was sequenced was PBMCs or a T cell subset sorted from them (not recorded which). As DNA, the CDR3 is TGCGCCAGCAGCCAAGATCAGACCTACAATGAGCAGTTCTTC. Translated: CASSQDQTYNEQFF.